The clone carrying this T cell receptor (beta chain) was found once. Produced via immunoSEQ multiplex PCR; TCRdb's table is partial and in-frame only. The sample contains over 100,000 clones, roughly 83% of which appear only once. The CDR3 loop spans 14 amino acids. Germline assignment: CDR1 GTSNPN and CDR2 SVGIG (reference sequence). V dropped 0 bases and J dropped 4 bases, with 10 bases sitting between them. This entry comes from a study of blood T cell repertoires in COVID-19. The TCR sequence derives from a woman aged 80 or over with acute or convalescent COVID-19. The gene calls are TRBV30 and TRBJ1-5; D is perhaps TRBD1 (6 bases). The sample comprised peripheral blood. Here the CDR3 reads CAWSVGGANQPQHF. DNA for the CDR3: TGTGCCTGGAGTGTAGGGGGGGCTAATCAGCCCCAGCATTTT.